The clone carrying this T cell receptor beta chain was found a few times. Its antigen is not identified. Germline values: CDR1 LGHDT, CDR2 YNNKEL (reference sequence). The CDR3 loop spans 19 amino acids. V shed 2 bases and J 7 bases; nucleotides not matched to a gene: 16. This entry belongs to a study of molecular identifiers for immune sequencing clone quantification. TCRdb re-analysed the PCR reads in MiXCR, keeping a single row per CDR3 protein. The sample consists of nearly 650,000 distinct CDR3 sequences, less than 30% of them appearing once. Broader study findings: For effector cells, clones above 20 RNA copies held over 97% of molecules; for naive cells, under 1%.

V usage is TRBV3-1 and J usage is TRBJ2-2, with 10 positions matching TRBD2. Sequenced: naive CD8+ T cells from blood, with Jurkat cell RNA spiked in. Regarding subset: FACS-sorted CD8+CD4-CCR7+CD45RA+ naive T cells. This receptor was taken from a human donor in good health. Some libraries in this study had Jurkat cell RNA spiked in. CDR3 bases: TGTGCCAGCAGCCAAAGGTATCCGGGGCTAGCGGGAGTCGGCGGGGAGCTGTTTTTT. Translating gives CASSQRYPGLAGVGGELFF.